Listed here are 14 T cell receptor beta chains from one sample, sequenced in a study of Ad26.COV2.S vaccination and SARS-CoV-2 variants. TCRdb's copy holds only in-frame clones and misses some; the assay was immunoSEQ multiplex PCR. Counted here are approximately 340,000 clones, around 83% occurring once; the ten biggest clones make up around 3.3%. Treatment defined: about 20 received Ad26.COV2.S at low or high dose, single or two shots; about 5 received placebo; per-sample allocation not given. Sampling took place 63 days after the first vaccine or placebo injection. Sequenced material: peripheral blood, taken in a trial of Ad26.COV2.S vaccine versus placebo. All receptors come from a person between 18 and 60 years old who received the Ad26.COV2.S COVID-19 vaccine or a placebo.

The chain carries TRBV6-5 and TRBJ2-7; D unresolved. V was shortened by 3 bases and J by 7 bases, with 13 bases between the two germline ends. Germline V CDR1 and CDR2: MNHEY, SVGAGI. The CDR3 is 13 residues long. CDR3 amino acids: CASSYTRAGEQYF. The CDR3 DNA sequence: TGTGCCAGCAGTTATACCAGAGCTGGGGAGCAGTACTTC.

This chain uses TRBV11-2 with TRBJ2-1, with 14 bases aligning to TRBD2. This CDR3 is built from 16 residues. With 5 bases clipped from V and 7 bases from J, the junction kept 7 bases outside the gene matches. Per the germline V gene, CDR1 is SGHAT and CDR2 is FQNNGV. The CDR3 DNA follows: TGTGCCAGCAGCCGACCGACTAGCGGGAGGGGTAATGAGCAGTTCTTC. It translates to CASSRPTSGRGNEQFF.

V is TRBV27 and J is TRBJ2-7; TRBD1 is a possible D gene (7 bases). Germline V CDR1 and CDR2: MNHEY, SMNVEV (reference sequence). The CDR3 totals 16 residues. Trimming cost V 4 bases and J 4 bases, with 20 bases left between them. CDR3 nucleotides: TGTGCCAGCAGTTCTACCTCGAGGAGGGGGCTATACGAGCAGTACTTC. Protein product: CASSSTSRRGLYEQYF.

The chain employs TRBV2 and TRBJ1-4; unclear D gene. Trimming stripped 4 bases from V and 0 bases from J, with 9 bases between. CDR3 length: 15 residues. Germline V gene sequence: CDR1 SNHLY, CDR2 FYNNEI. The CDR3 loop reads CASSAVTATNEKLFF. CDR3 DNA: TGTGCCAGCAGTGCGGTGACTGCAACTAATGAAAAACTGTTTTTT.

V is TRBV30 and J is TRBJ1-2, with TRBD1 matching 8 bases. There are 14 residues in the CDR3. Per the germline V gene, CDR1 is GTSNPN and CDR2 is SVGIG (reference sequence). V trimming: 2 bases; J trimming: 0 bases; junction bases outside the gene matches: 2. CDR3: CAWSQTGANYGYTF. The CDR3, as DNA: TGTGCCTGGAGTCAGACAGGGGCTAACTATGGCTACACCTTC. The full variable domain, its missing parts supplied by reference TRBV30 and TRBJ1-2, is SQTIHQWPATLVQPVGSPLSLECTVEGTSNPNLYWYRQAAGRGLQLLFYSVGIGQISSEVPQNLSASRPQDRQFILSSKKLLLSDSGFYLCAWSQTGANYGYTFGSGTRLTVV.

The chain is built from TRBV27 and TRBJ2-5, with 9 bases aligning to TRBD1. Germline assignment: CDR1 MNHEY and CDR2 SMNVEV (reference sequence). V gave up 5 bases and J gave up 5 bases; unmatched junction bases: 9. The CDR3 is made up of 15 amino acids. CDR3 sequence: CASSTTGQGWETQYF. CDR3 DNA sequence: TGTGCCAGCAGTACAACCGGACAGGGGTGGGAGACCCAGTACTTC.

The J gene is TRBJ2-6, the V gene TRBV15, with unresolved D. CDR3 length: 16 amino acids. V was shortened by 5 bases and J by 0 bases, with 11 bases between the two germline ends. Germline V gene sequence: CDR1 LNHNV, CDR2 YYDKDF (reference sequence). The CDR3 nucleotides are TGTGCCACCAGCCTACTCAAGGACTCTGGGGCCAACGTCCTGACTTTC. Protein sequence: CATSLLKDSGANVLTF.

This chain joins TRBV2 and TRBJ1-6; D is undetermined. Germline V lookup: CDR1 SNHLY, CDR2 FYNNEI. The V gene lost 2 bases and the J gene lost 13 bases, with 6 bases spanning the gap. This CDR3 comprises 11 residues. The CDR3 DNA follows: TGTGCCAGCAGTGAACGGCGGCCCCTCCACTTT. Translated: CASSERRPLHF.

The chain joins TRBV18 to TRBJ2-1, with D perhaps TRBD2 (5 bases). The germline V and J ends were trimmed by 1 base and 8 bases, with 15 bases remaining between them. Per germline, CDR1 KGHSH and CDR2 LQKENI. The CDR3 is 15 amino acids. The CDR3 loop is CASSPRLASWDEQFF. CDR3 DNA sequence: TGTGCCAGCTCACCACGGTTGGCTAGCTGGGATGAGCAGTTCTTC.

This sequence joins TRBV2 and TRBJ2-7; TRBD1 agrees at 8 bases. The CDR3 runs 14 residues. Germline V CDR1 and CDR2: SNHLY, FYNNEI. With 4 bases clipped from V and 2 bases from J, the junction kept 4 bases outside the gene matches. This CDR3 reads CASSGTGRPYEQYF. Written as DNA, the CDR3 is TGTGCCAGCAGTGGGACAGGGAGACCCTACGAGCAGTACTTC.

The chain couples TRBV6-2 or TRBV6-3 to TRBJ1-6; 8 nucleotides align to TRBD1. Germline-derived CDR1 and CDR2 are MNHEY and SVGEGT. The J segment lost 5 bases and the V segment lost 6 bases, leaving 12 bases of the junction unmatched. The length of the CDR3 is 17 residues. The CDR3 nucleotides read TGTGCCAGCAGCCCTCGGCCAGGGGGCGAGAATAATTCACCCCTCCACTTT. Encoded protein: CASSPRPGGENNSPLHF.

The chain links TRBV3-1 (or the pseudogene TRBV3-2) to TRBJ2-7, with D perhaps assigned TRBD1 or TRBD2 (6 bases each). Germline lookup yields CDR1 LGHDT and CDR2 YNNKEL (reference sequence). V was pared by 0 bases and J by 2 bases, with 17 bases between. The CDR3 has 17 amino acids. CDR3 amino acids: CASSQEGPGAKPYEQYF. DNA of the CDR3: TGTGCCAGCAGCCAAGAGGGTCCGGGGGCAAAACCCTACGAGCAGTACTTC.

The chain is built from TRBV9 and TRBJ1-6; D is uncertain. The CDR3 is made up of 13 amino acids. Looked up from germline, CDR1 is SGDLS and CDR2 is YYNGEE. The V and J ends lost 7 bases and 13 bases respectively, with 18 bases between them. As DNA, the CDR3 is TGTGCCAGCGGCACTTTCAACAGCCTGCCCCTCCACTTT. Amino acid sequence: CASGTFNSLPLHF.

The chain links TRBV2 to TRBJ1-1, with a tentative D call TRBD1 (6 bases). Germline CDR1 is SNHLY and CDR2 is FYNNEI. Deletions cut 10 bases from V and 0 bases from J, with 21 bases between. There are 16 residues in the CDR3. CDR3 sequence (DNA): TGTGCCACCAGGAGGGCGGGGGCCCCAATGAACACTGAAGCTTTCTTT. It is translated as CATRRAGAPMNTEAFF.